The 18 T cell receptor beta chains below all came from one sample that was sequenced in a study of T-cell reconstitution after alpha-beta-depleted transplantation in children. The authors prepared the TCRbeta library with unique molecular identifiers. TCRdb called the PCR reads again in MiXCR, with one record for every CDR3 protein. Of hundreds of thousands of distinct CDR3 sequences in the sample, roughly 13% were seen once. The sample in question was PBMCs, obtained before TCRalphabeta/CD19-depleted stem cell transplant. These receptor sequences come from a girl aged 2 to 10 with congenital amegakaryocytic thrombocytopenia, due to receive a stem cell transplant.

This clonotype was recorded a few times. The chain recombines TRBV12-3 or TRBV12-4 with TRBJ1-1; perhaps TRBD1 as D (5 bases). CDR3 length equals 14 residues. V lost 5 bases and J lost 4, with 14 bases in between. As DNA, the CDR3 is TGTGCCAGCAGTCTGGGGCTTGGGAGCACTGAAGCTTTCTTT. Its translation is CASSLGLGSTEAFF.

Points on this clonotype: A junction boundary mismatches the germline segment, possibly from a read error. This sequence joins TRBV20-1 and TRBJ2-6, with 8 bases lining up with TRBD1. The CDR3 is 18 amino acids. The germline V gene has CDR1 DFQATT and CDR2 SNEGSKA (reference sequence). CDR3 nucleotides: TGCAGTGCCAGAGTCCGCCCGACAGGGGAGTCTGGGGCCAACGTCCTGACTTTC. Amino acid sequence: CSARVRPTGESGANVLTF.

There are many counts of this clonotype. The chain joins TRBV29-1 to TRBJ2-3, with 12 bases that match TRBD2. Germline lookup yields CDR1 SQVTM and CDR2 ANQGSEA. V was pared by 6 bases and J by 4 bases, with 5 bases of the junction left unmatched. This CDR3 has 14 amino acids. Here the CDR3 reads CSVVTSGSADTQYF. CDR3 coding DNA: TGCAGCGTCGTGACTAGCGGGAGTGCAGATACGCAGTATTTT.

The chain has TRBV5-1 and TRBJ2-6; TRBD1 matches at 7 bases. Germline CDR1 and CDR2: SGHRS and YFSETQ. Trimming cost V 0 bases and J 0 bases; bases outside gene matches: 3. This CDR3 has 17 amino acids. In DNA, the CDR3 is TGCGCCAGCAGCTTGGCGGGACAGCCCTCTGGGGCCAACGTCCTGACTTTC. This translates into CASSLAGQPSGANVLTF. Complete variable domain (other parts from reference TRBV5-1 and TRBJ2-6): KAGVTQTPRYLIKTRGQQVTLSCSPISGHRSVSWYQQTPGQGLQFLFEYFSETQRNKGNFPGRFSGRQFSNSRSEMNVSTLELGDSALYLCASSLAGQPSGANVLTFGAGSRLTVL.

This clonotype was seen a few times. The genes are TRBV6-1 and TRBJ2-1; D might be TRBD1 (6 bases). CDR1 and CDR2 (germline): MNHNS, SASEGT. CDR3 length: 14 amino acids. Deletions cut 3 bases from V and 3 bases from J, with 9 bases between. In nucleotides, the CDR3 is TGTGCCAGCAGTGATACAGGGTACTACAATGAGCAGTTCTTC. Protein sequence: CASSDTGYYNEQFF.

This clonotype was counted a few times. The chain employs TRBV7-9 and TRBJ2-7; either TRBD1 or TRBD2 may fit D (5 bases each). The CDR3 contains 15 residues. Germline V gene sequence: CDR1 SEHNR, CDR2 FQNEAQ (reference sequence). V lost 3 bases and J lost 5, with 17 bases in between. The CDR3 loop reads CASSFRRTQRDEQYF. In DNA, the CDR3 is TGTGCCAGCAGCTTTAGACGGACACAGAGGGACGAGCAGTACTTC.

This clonotype was seen a few times. An end of the junction differs from the germline gene, which may be a read error. The rearrangement uses TRBV28 and TRBJ2-1, with D perhaps TRBD1 or TRBD2 (6 bases each). The CDR3 totals 15 residues. Looked up from germline, CDR1 is MDHEN and CDR2 is SYDVKM. The DNA of the CDR3 is TGTGCCAGCAGTTTATTTGCGGGATGGGGGGCTTTAAGTATGTTC. This codes for CASSLFAGWGALSMF.

This clonotype showed up just a few times. V gene TRBV20-1 combines with J gene TRBJ2-1; 10 bases are a match to TRBD2. Germline loops: CDR1 DFQATT, CDR2 SNEGSKA (reference sequence). Germline trimming cut 4 bases from V and 9 bases from J; bases unmatched to any gene: 6. The CDR3 is 13 amino acids. In nucleotides, the CDR3 is TGCAGTGCTACAGCGGGAGGGCCCGGTGAGCAGTTCTTC. Translation gives CSATAGGPGEQFF.

Of note for this clonotype: Possible read error: a much larger clone is one base away. The chain joins TRBV12-3 or TRBV12-4 to TRBJ1-3; 7 bases align to TRBD1. The CDR3 loop spans 14 amino acids. Unmatched junction bases numbered 4, after V lost 1 base and J lost 7 bases. CDR3 nucleotide sequence: TGTGCCAGCAGTTTAGGCAGGGGGATGAACACCATATATTTT. This encodes CASSLGRGMNTIYF.

There are many counts of this clonotype. The chain uses TRBV6-2 or TRBV6-3 and TRBJ2-1; TRBD2 aligns across 7 bases. V lost 6 bases, J lost 6 bases, and 8 bases stayed unmatched. In germline, CDR1 is MNHEY, CDR2 SVGEGT. The CDR3 contains 14 residues. The CDR3 DNA follows: TGTGCCAGCAGAAGGACTAGAAACTCCAATGAGCAGTTCTTC. This encodes CASRRTRNSNEQFF.

This clonotype has at least ten counts. This chain connects TRBV5-1 to TRBJ2-3; D not certain. This CDR3 comprises 15 residues. With 1 base removed from V and 4 bases from J, the gap between germline ends came to 13 bases. In germline, CDR1 is SGHRS, CDR2 YFSETQ. The DNA for the CDR3 is TGCGCCAGCAGCTTGTTCTCTCTAGATTCAGATACGCAGTATTTT. Translated: CASSLFSLDSDTQYF.

There are many counts of this clonotype. This chain links TRBV5-1 with TRBJ2-7; D is uncertain. CDR1 is SGHRS, CDR2 YFSETQ, per germline. The CDR3 has 15 residues. The ends were cut back, 1 base at V and 2 bases at J, with 13 bases in the middle. CDR3 in DNA: TGCGCCAGCAGCTTGAACGGACGGGTTACCTACGAGCAGTACTTC. Protein: CASSLNGRVTYEQYF.

CDR3 sequence (DNA): TGTGCCAGCAGACCTACCCCTGACAGGGGCACTGAAGCTTTCTTT. The encoded protein is CASRPTPDRGTEAFF. V and J are TRBV7-9 and TRBJ1-1; 8 bases fit TRBD1. The CDR3 contains 15 residues. Germline CDR1 reads SEHNR; CDR2 reads FQNEAQ (reference sequence). V lost 6 bases and J lost 4; bases outside the gene matches: 10.

This clonotype has a count of ten or more. In DNA, the CDR3 is TGCAGTGCTAGGCGGGTTGCCTACGAGCAGTACTTC. Amino acids: CSARRVAYEQYF. V and J are TRBV20-1 and TRBJ2-7; a possible D gene is TRBD2 (5 bases). In germline, CDR1 is DFQATT, CDR2 SNEGSKA (reference sequence). Between the trimmed V and J ends, which lost 3 bases and 2 bases, there was a span of 8 bases. The CDR3 is 12 amino acids.

This clonotype has a count of ten or more. V and J are TRBV12-3 or TRBV12-4 and TRBJ2-3; D is unclear. Trimming took off 6 bases at V and 7 bases at J, with 8 bases between the two ends. CDR3 size: 11 residues. The DNA for the CDR3 is TGTGCCAGCAGGATTACGAATACGCAGTATTTT. Translated: CASRITNTQYF.

At least ten counts were recorded for this clonotype. The chain joins TRBV5-1 to TRBJ2-7; D call uncertain. The CDR3 sequence is 13 residues long. Germline-derived CDR1 and CDR2 are SGHRS and YFSETQ. V was pared by 3 bases and J by 7 bases, with 14 bases between. The CDR3 reads CASSSRMGFEQYF. As DNA, the CDR3 is TGCGCCAGCAGCTCACGCATGGGATTTGAGCAGTACTTC.

This clonotype was observed at least ten times. The genes are TRBV5-1 and TRBJ2-7; TRBD2 might be the D (5 bases). The CDR3 runs 13 residues. V was pared by 2 bases and J by 0 bases, with 6 bases between. The germline V gene encodes CDR1 SGHRS and CDR2 YFSETQ. The CDR3 reads CASSFGSSYEQYF. In DNA, the CDR3 is TGCGCCAGCAGCTTTGGGAGCTCCTACGAGCAGTACTTC.

This clonotype was seen a handful of times. The chain combines TRBV7-9 with TRBJ2-3; possibly TRBD1 for D (6 bases). The germline V gene has CDR1 SEHNR and CDR2 FQNEAQ (reference sequence). This CDR3 has 16 amino acids. V was pared by 5 bases and J by 2 bases, with 17 bases between. The CDR3 is CASSLDWGRVTDTQYF. The CDR3 bases are TGTGCCAGCAGCCTTGACTGGGGGCGAGTCACAGATACGCAGTATTTT.